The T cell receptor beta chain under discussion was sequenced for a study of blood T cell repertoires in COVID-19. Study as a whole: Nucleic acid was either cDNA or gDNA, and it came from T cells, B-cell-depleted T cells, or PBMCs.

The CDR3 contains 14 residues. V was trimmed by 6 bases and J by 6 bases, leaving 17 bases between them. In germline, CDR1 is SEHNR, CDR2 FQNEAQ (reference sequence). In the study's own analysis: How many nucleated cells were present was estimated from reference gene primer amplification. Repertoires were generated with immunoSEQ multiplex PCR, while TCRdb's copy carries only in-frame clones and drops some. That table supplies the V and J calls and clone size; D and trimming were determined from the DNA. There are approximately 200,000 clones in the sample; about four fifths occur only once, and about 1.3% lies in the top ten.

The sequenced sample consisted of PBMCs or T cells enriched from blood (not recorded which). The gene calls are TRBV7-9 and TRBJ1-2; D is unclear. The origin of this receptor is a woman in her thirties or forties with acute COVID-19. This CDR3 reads CASSFPGGGDGYTF. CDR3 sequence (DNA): TGTGCCAGCAGTTTCCCAGGAGGCGGAGATGGCTACACCTTC. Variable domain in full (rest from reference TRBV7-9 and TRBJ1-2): DTGVSQNPRHKITKRGQNVTFRCDPISEHNRLYWYRQTLGQGPEFLTYFQNEAQLEKSRLLSDRFSAERPKGSFSTLEIQRTEQGDSAMYLCASSFPGGGDGYTFGSGTRLTVV.